The 9 T cell receptor beta chains in this list originate from one sample, sequenced in a study of T cells in women clearing cervical HPV infection. The assay was immunoSEQ multiplex PCR, and TCRdb's table has in-frame clones only and misses some. With 35,000 to 45,000 clones in the sample, the ten largest clones hold roughly 5.2%. Material: blood buffy coat. Receptor source: a woman aged 18 to 75 with a cervical HPV16 infection that either progressed to CIN3+ or cleared (not recorded which).

A word on this clone: The read gets to within 3 residues of the CDR3 end, and the germline J gene fills in the rest. J is TRBJ2-3 and V is TRBV5-1; 7 nucleotides match TRBD2. Germline values: CDR1 SGHRS, CDR2 YFSETQ. The CDR3 sequence is 16 residues long. The J segment lost 0 bases and the V segment lost 3 bases, leaving 7 bases of the junction unmatched. The CDR3 here is CASSSLAVSSTDTQYF. CDR3 DNA, as far as it was read: TGCGCCAGCAGCTCTCTAGCGGTCTCTAGCACAGATACG.

With regard to this clone: The read halts 3 residues ahead of the CDR3 end, with the missing end drawn from the germline J gene. The gene calls are TRBV29-1 and TRBJ1-1; D unclear. The V gene's germline CDR1 is SQVTM and CDR2 ANQGSEA. V lost 5 bases and J lost 0, with 4 bases in between. The CDR3 loop spans 11 amino acids. CDR3: CSVQLNTEAFF. The sequenced CDR3 bases are TGCAGCGTTCAATTGAACACTGAA.

As to this clone: The read terminates 3 residues before the CDR3 end, so the remaining end is supplied by the germline J gene. J is TRBJ1-1 and V is TRBV18; TRBD1 matches 8 bases. Looked up from germline, CDR1 is KGHSH and CDR2 is LQKENI. Losses at the gene ends were 6 bases for V and 1 base for J; bases not matched to a gene: 4. CDR3 length: 14 residues. The CDR3 bases that were read are TGTGCCAGCTCGCCCGGACAGGGGAACACTGAA. Its translation is CASSPGQGNTE. The whole CDR3 reads CASSPGQGNTEAFF.

On this clone: From the germline J gene comes the end of the CDR3, since the read stops 3 residues before it. This chain links TRBV6-2 or TRBV6-3 with TRBJ2-1, with 12 bases matching TRBD2. CDR1 is MNHEY, CDR2 SVGEGT, per germline. The CDR3 sequence is 17 residues long. Trimming removed 2 bases from V and 8 bases from J; junction bases left unmatched: 10. This CDR3 reads CASSYRTGLAGSHEQFF. The part of the CDR3 DNA that was read is TGTGCCAGCAGTTACAGAACCGGACTAGCGGGATCCCATGAG.

As concerns this clone: The CDR3 goes on 3 residues after the read ends, and that part is filled in from the germline J gene. This chain joins TRBV7-6 and TRBJ2-2; D remains unclear. Germline-derived CDR1 and CDR2 are SGHVS and FNYEAQ. The CDR3 is 14 residues long. Trimming left V 1 base short and J 2 bases short, with 5 bases between. The sequenced CDR3 bases are TGTGCCAGCAGCTTAGTCAGAAACACCGGGGAG. It codes for CASSLVRNTGE. The complete CDR3 sequence is CASSLVRNTGELFF.

Comment on this clone: Coverage ceases 3 residues before the CDR3 finishes, and the germline J gene fills in the end. The chain couples TRBV7-9 to TRBJ2-4, with D maybe TRBD1 (6 bases). CDR1 and CDR2 (germline): SEHNR, FQNEAQ (reference sequence). This CDR3 has 14 residues. This chain's CDR3 is CASSPRDTGSGQYF. The CDR3 DNA, read in part, is TGTGCCAGCAGCCCAAGGGACACCGGGTCTGGT. The variable domain in full, completed from reference TRBV7-9 and TRBJ2-4, reads DTGVSQNPRHKITKRGQNVTFRCDPISEHNRLYWYRQTLGQGPEFLTYFQNEAQLEKSRLLSDRFSAERPKGSFSTLEIQRTEQGDSAMYLCASSPRDTGSGQYFGAGTRLSVL.

Worth noting for this clone: Read coverage stops 3 residues before the CDR3 terminus; the germline J gene supplies the remainder. V usage is TRBV12-3 or TRBV12-4 and J usage is TRBJ2-1; 11 nucleotides line up with TRBD1. The V gene end was trimmed by 7 bases and the J gene end by 4 bases; junction bases not matched to a gene: 6. This CDR3 region has 15 residues. CDR3 loop: CASTTGTGGYNEQFF. The DNA read from the CDR3 is TGTGCCAGCACCACCGGGACAGGGGGTTACAATGAG.

The CDR3 loop is CASSLEVSSGANVLTF. The DNA read from the CDR3 is TGCGCCAGCAGCTTGGAGGTCAGCTCTGGGGCCAACGTC. The rearrangement links TRBV5-1 to TRBJ2-6, with D uncertain. The read halts 3 residues ahead of the CDR3 end, with the missing end drawn from the germline J gene. CDR1 and CDR2 (germline): SGHRS, YFSETQ. V lost 0 bases and J 0 bases, leaving 7 bases between the germline ends. The CDR3 length is 16 residues.

About this clone itself: The CDR3 is cut off 3 residues early in the read; its end comes from the germline J gene. This chain uses TRBV6-2 or TRBV6-3 with TRBJ1-1; 7 bases agree with TRBD1. Germline V lookup: CDR1 MNHEY, CDR2 SVGEGT. This CDR3 contains 16 residues. J was trimmed by 0 bases and V by 5 bases; bases with no gene match: 9. CDR3 sequence reads: CASSRRTGIMNTEAFF. The sequenced CDR3 bases are TGTGCCAGCAGTCGTCGGACAGGTATCATGAACACTGAA.